The 31 T cell receptor beta chains below were found in one sample sequenced in a study of control samples from healthy donors and cancer patients. Measured with immunoSEQ multiplex PCR; TCRdb has only the in-frame clones, and not every one. Found here are tens of thousands of clones, about 80% of them singletons; the top ten hold over 13%. Sequences were obtained from blood. These TCRs come from a man aged 50-60 years in good health.

The chain employs TRBV12-3 or TRBV12-4 and TRBJ1-2; weak D call: TRBD1 (5 bases). V gave up 0 bases and J gave up 7 bases, with 6 bases separating them. The CDR3 is made up of 12 amino acids. The CDR3: CASSLAGGGYTF. DNA of the CDR3: TGTGCCAGCAGTTTAGCCGGGGGTGGCTACACCTTC.

The rearrangement joins TRBV24-1 to TRBJ2-7, with unresolved D. The V gene lost 8 bases and the J gene lost 3 bases, with 10 bases spanning the gap. This CDR3 has 12 amino acids. Per the germline V gene, CDR1 is KGHDR and CDR2 is SFDVKD. This CDR3 reads CATNHEDYEQYF. CDR3 DNA: TGTGCCACCAATCACGAAGACTACGAGCAGTACTTC.

The chain has TRBV7-9 and TRBJ1-3; D may be TRBD1 (5 bases). The V gene lost 3 bases and the J gene lost 7 bases, with 16 bases spanning the gap. Germline CDR1 and CDR2: SEHNR and FQNEAQ (reference sequence). The CDR3 runs to 15 residues. CDR3: CASSLGQASANTIYF. The CDR3 coding sequence is TGTGCCAGCAGCTTGGGGCAGGCTTCCGCTAACACCATATATTTT.

The J gene is TRBJ2-5, the V gene TRBV29-1; no clear D. The ends were cut back, 7 bases at V and 1 base at J, with 7 bases in the middle. Germline-derived CDR1 and CDR2 are SQVTM and ANQGSEA. The CDR3 is 11 amino acids. The CDR3 loop reads CSARPQETQYF. DNA for the CDR3: TGCAGCGCCCGGCCCCAAGAGACCCAGTACTTC.

This clone was seen more than once but under ten times. The sample carries other DNA sequences with the same CDR3. This chain links TRBV30 with TRBJ2-5; possible D gene TRBD2, 5 bases. The CDR3 sequence is 12 residues long. CDR1 and CDR2 from the germline V gene are GTSNPN and SVGIG (reference sequence). V was pared by 2 bases and J by 7 bases, with 11 bases between. The CDR3 DNA reads as TGTGCCTGGAGTCCCCCCCGGGGGACCCAGTACTTC. It is translated as CAWSPPRGTQYF.

The chain is built from TRBV2 and TRBJ2-5, with D perhaps TRBD2 (6 bases). CDR3 length: 14 residues. Trimming removed 6 bases at V and 0 bases at J, with 11 bases between. The germline gives CDR1 SNHLY, CDR2 FYNNEI. CDR3 DNA: TGTGCCAGCAGGGCGACTAGAAACCAAGAGACCCAGTACTTC. Translated, it gives CASRATRNQETQYF.

The chain carries TRBV14 and TRBJ1-3; no clear D. Germline CDR1 SGHDN, CDR2 FVKESK. CDR3 length: 15 residues. The V end was cut by 2 bases, the J end by 0 bases, with 8 bases between. The CDR3 here is CASSQFSSSGNTIYF. CDR3 in DNA: TGTGCCAGCAGCCAATTTTCGAGCTCTGGAAACACCATATATTTT. Together with reference TRBV14 and TRBJ1-3, the CDR3 gives the full variable domain: EAGVTQFPSHSVIEKGQTVTLRCDPISGHDNLYWYRRVMGKEIKFLLHFVKESKQDESGMPNNRFLAERTGGTYSTLKVQPAELEDSGVYFCASSQFSSSGNTIYFGEGSWLTVV.

This rearrangement joins TRBV3-1 (or the pseudogene TRBV3-2) to TRBJ2-4, with D possibly TRBD2 on 6 matching bases. CDR1 is LGHDT, CDR2 YNNKEL, per germline (reference sequence). This CDR3 is built from 18 residues. V was clipped by 4 bases and J by 1 base, with 20 bases between them. The CDR3 coding sequence is TGTGCCAGCAGCCCAACTATTGGAGCCCGGGGGGCCAAAAACATTCAGTACTTC. Protein sequence: CASSPTIGARGAKNIQYF.

The chain links TRBV6-1 to TRBJ2-4; 8 positions match TRBD2. The CDR3 contains 18 residues. Germline lookup yields CDR1 MNHNS and CDR2 SASEGT. The junction had 11 bases not matched to a gene; V was cut back by 2 bases and J by 2 bases. CDR3 sequence (DNA): TGTGCCAGCAGTGAATCGATCGGGGGGGCTGTAACCAAAAACATTCAGTACTTC. Translating it yields CASSESIGGAVTKNIQYF.

This clone was counted a few times. The gene calls are TRBV19 and TRBJ1-4, with D tentatively TRBD1 (5 bases). CDR3 length: 15 residues. V shed 8 bases and J shed 6 bases, with 19 bases lying between them. The V gene's germline CDR1 is LNHDA and CDR2 SQIVND (reference sequence). DNA for the CDR3: TGTGCCAGTCAAAGCCGGGGGATTTTTTATGAAAAACTGTTTTTT. Amino acid sequence: CASQSRGIFYEKLFF. Together with reference TRBV19 and TRBJ1-4, the CDR3 gives the full variable domain: DGGITQSPKYLFRKEGQNVTLSCEQNLNHDAMYWYRQDPGQGLRLIYYSQIVNDFQKGDIAEGYSVSREKKESFPLTVTSAQKNPTAFYLCASQSRGIFYEKLFFGSGTQLSVL.

The chain couples TRBV5-4 to TRBJ1-5; D uncertain. Trimming stripped 0 bases from V and 0 bases from J, with 7 bases between. The germline CDR1 and CDR2 sequences are SGHNT and YYREEE (reference sequence). This CDR3 contains 15 residues. The CDR3 sequence is CASSLGGNSNQPQHF. The DNA for the CDR3 is TGTGCCAGCAGCTTGGGAGGGAATAGCAATCAGCCCCAGCATTTT. The full variable domain, in which reference TRBV5-4 and TRBJ1-5 provide the parts outside the CDR3, is ETGVTQSPTHLIKTRGQQVTLRCSSQSGHNTVSWYQQALGQGPQFIFQYYREEENGRGNFPPRFSGLQFPNYSSELNVNALELDDSALYLCASSLGGNSNQPQHFGDGTRLSIL.

The V gene is TRBV29-1, the J gene TRBJ1-3, with D possibly matching TRBD1 (5 bases). This CDR3 spans 14 amino acids. Germline assignment: CDR1 SQVTM and CDR2 ANQGSEA. V lost 5 bases and J lost 0, with 11 bases in between. CDR3: CSVYLGGSGNTIYF. DNA of the CDR3: TGCAGCGTTTACCTCGGGGGCTCTGGAAACACCATATATTTT. Combining the CDR3 with reference TRBV29-1 and TRBJ1-3 gives the whole variable domain SAVISQKPSRDICQRGTSLTIQCQVDSQVTMMFWYRQQPGQSLTLIATANQGSEATYESGFVIDKFPISRPNLTFSTLTVSNMSPEDSSIYLCSVYLGGSGNTIYFGEGSWLTVV.

This clone was seen once. This chain uses TRBV24-1 with TRBJ2-2, with D perhaps matching TRBD1 (6 bases). The CDR3 covers 16 residues. CDR1 KGHDR and CDR2 SFDVKD come from the germline V gene. V was cut by 1 base and J by 1 base, with 9 bases left in between. The CDR3 coding sequence is TGTGCCACCAGTGATTTAGGGGGATGGAACACCGGGGAGCTGTTTTTT. This gives the protein CATSDLGGWNTGELFF.

This clone occurred many times. V and J are TRBV19 and TRBJ1-1; no clear D. V was shortened by 7 bases and J by 4 bases, with 13 bases between the two germline ends. Germline values: CDR1 LNHDA, CDR2 SQIVND (reference sequence). The CDR3 has 13 residues. The CDR3 region has the DNA TGTGCCAGTACCCCGGTGGGGTTCACTGAAGCTTTCTTT. Translated: CASTPVGFTEAFF.

In DNA form, the CDR3 reads TGTGCCAGCAGTTTATTGATGGTCAGGACCAACCAAGAGACCCAGTACTTC. It encodes CASSLLMVRTNQETQYF. The V call is TRBV27, the J call TRBJ2-5, with unresolved D. The CDR3 loop spans 17 amino acids. Germline V gene data show CDR1 as MNHEY and CDR2 as SMNVEV (reference sequence). Trimming took 1 base from V and 0 from J, leaving 15 bases between them.

The gene calls are TRBV30 and TRBJ2-7, with a possible D match to TRBD1 (6 bases). This CDR3 is 13 amino acids long. From germline, CDR1 is GTSNPN and CDR2 SVGIG (reference sequence). The V gene lost 0 bases and the J gene lost 6 bases, with 12 bases spanning the gap. In DNA, the CDR3 is TGTGCCTGGAGTGTATCCCGACAGGTCGAGCAGTACTTC. Residues: CAWSVSRQVEQYF.

The chain joins TRBV6-4 to TRBJ2-2; D is possibly TRBD2 (6 bases). This CDR3 has 15 residues. V was pared by 0 bases and J by 1 base, with 6 bases between. The germline CDR1 and CDR2 sequences are MRHNA and SNTAGT. The CDR3 here is CASSDSGGNTGELFF. CDR3 nucleotide sequence: TGTGCCAGCAGTGACTCGGGAGGGAACACCGGGGAGCTGTTTTTT.

This rearrangement joins TRBV7-9 to TRBJ2-3; 12 bases line up with TRBD1. Germline V lookup: CDR1 SEHNR, CDR2 FQNEAQ (reference sequence). The ends lost 5 bases at V and 9 bases at J; junction bases unmatched: 12. The CDR3 runs to 16 residues. Here the CDR3 DNA reads TGTGCCAGCAGCGAAAGTTCGTACGGGACAGGGGGCACGCAGTATTTT. This encodes CASSESSYGTGGTQYF.

V gene TRBV4-2 combines with J gene TRBJ1-5, with D hard to call. The CDR3 loop spans 15 amino acids. From germline, CDR1 is LGHNA and CDR2 YNFKEQ. V dropped 1 base and J dropped 2 bases, with 9 bases sitting between them. CDR3 region: CASSQGTPGNQPQHF. The CDR3 DNA reads as TGTGCCAGCAGCCAAGGGACTCCCGGCAATCAGCCCCAGCATTTT.

There are a few counts of this clone. The J gene is TRBJ2-5, the V gene TRBV24-1; D gene uncertain. The germline V and J ends were trimmed by 2 bases and 1 base, with 10 bases remaining between them. There are 15 residues in the CDR3. Germline values: CDR1 KGHDR, CDR2 SFDVKD. The chain's CDR3 is CATSDSLTPQETQYF. The CDR3 DNA sequence: TGTGCCACCAGTGATTCCCTGACGCCCCAAGAGACCCAGTACTTC.

The rearrangement links TRBV7-8 to TRBJ2-3; 14 bases match TRBD2. From germline, CDR1 is SGHVS and CDR2 FQNEAQ. This CDR3 is 16 amino acids long. Trimming removed 4 bases from V and 5 bases from J; junction bases left unmatched: 5. CDR3 DNA: TGTGCCAGCAGCTGGGGACTAGCGGGAGTTGGAGATACGCAGTATTTT. Encoded protein: CASSWGLAGVGDTQYF.

The V gene is TRBV11-3, the J gene TRBJ1-5; 8 bases match TRBD1. The germline V gene has CDR1 SGHNT and CDR2 YENEEA. V shed 5 bases, J shed 6 bases, and the junction held 9 bases outside the gene matches. The CDR3 runs to 15 residues. CDR3 loop: CASSVLGQGRQPQHF. The DNA of the CDR3 is TGTGCCAGCAGCGTCCTCGGACAGGGTCGTCAGCCCCAGCATTTT.

This clone has more than one count but fewer than ten. The V gene is TRBV11-3, the J gene TRBJ2-7; D is perhaps TRBD2 (5 bases). Per the germline V gene, CDR1 is SGHNT and CDR2 is YENEEA. The V end was cut by 5 bases, the J end by 2 bases, with 16 bases between. This CDR3 region has 15 residues. CDR3 sequence reads: CASSPPSGITYEQYF. CDR3 nucleotides: TGTGCCAGCAGCCCCCCTTCCGGGATAACCTACGAGCAGTACTTC.

The chain employs TRBV6-5 and TRBJ2-1; 10 bases line up with TRBD2. Germline loops: CDR1 MNHEY, CDR2 SVGAGI. V shed 5 bases, J shed 8 bases, and the junction held 9 bases outside the gene matches. This CDR3 contains 15 residues. CDR3 DNA sequence: TGTGCCAGCAGTAGTACTAGCGGGGTCGTCGATGAGCAGTTCTTC. This encodes CASSSTSGVVDEQFF.

The chain has TRBV12-3 or TRBV12-4 and TRBJ2-1; the D gene is possibly TRBD2 (6 bases). V shed 5 bases and J shed 8 bases, with 13 bases lying between them. The CDR3 loop spans 13 amino acids. Here the CDR3 reads CASSRGSGDEQFF. CDR3 DNA: TGTGCCAGCAGTCGGGGGAGCGGCGATGAGCAGTTCTTC.

This rearrangement joins TRBV19 to TRBJ1-2; 8 bases align to TRBD1. There are 16 residues in the CDR3. The germline CDR1 and CDR2 sequences are LNHDA and SQIVND (reference sequence). The ends lost 5 bases at V and 5 bases at J; junction bases unmatched: 13. The CDR3 DNA is TGTGCCAGTAGTCCTACCTTAGACAGGGGAGGGTATGGCTACACCTTC. It codes for CASSPTLDRGGYGYTF.

This clone was counted only a few times. The chain combines TRBV7-6 with TRBJ1-5, with D unresolved. The CDR3 loop spans 13 amino acids. Trimming took off 1 base at V and 4 bases at J, with 5 bases between the two ends. CDR1 and CDR2 from the germline V gene are SGHVS and FNYEAQ. CDR3 nucleotide sequence: TGTGCCAGCAGCTTAGAGAGTAATCAGCCCCAGCATTTT. Encoded protein: CASSLESNQPQHF. Using reference TRBV7-6 and TRBJ1-5 for the parts outside the CDR3, the full variable domain is GAGVSQSPRYKVTKRGQDVALRCDPISGHVSLYWYRQALGQGPEFLTYFNYEAQQDKSGLPNDRFSAERPEGSISTLTIQRTEQRDSAMYRCASSLESNQPQHFGDGTRLSIL.

The V gene is TRBV4-1, the J gene TRBJ2-6; D not certain. Germline V CDR1 and CDR2: MGHRA, YSYEKL. CDR3 length: 15 residues. V was trimmed by 3 bases and J by 1 base, leaving 7 bases between them. The CDR3 here is CASSHSGSGANVLTF. The CDR3 DNA reads TGCGCCAGCAGCCACAGTGGGTCTGGGGCCAACGTCCTGACTTTC.

This chain uses TRBV30 with TRBJ1-3; D is undetermined. Per germline, CDR1 GTSNPN and CDR2 SVGIG (reference sequence). The CDR3 has 13 amino acids. Trimming left V 5 bases short and J 1 base short, with 9 bases between. The CDR3 reads CAWDLHSGNTIYF. DNA for the CDR3: TGTGCCTGGGATTTGCATTCTGGAAACACCATATATTTT.

Comment on this clone: One junction end does not reproduce the germline sequence, and a read error may be involved. The gene calls are TRBV12-3 or TRBV12-4 and TRBJ1-3; possible D gene TRBD1, 6 bases. The CDR3 consists of 13 residues. The CDR3 loop is CAGRGLGGNTIYF. The CDR3 DNA reads as TGTGCCGGCAGGGGTTTAGGGGGAAACACCATATATTTT.

V is TRBV12-5 and J is TRBJ2-1; weak D call: TRBD2 (5 bases). Germline-derived CDR1 and CDR2 are LGHNT and FRNRAP. The CDR3 loop spans 17 amino acids. Deletions cut 3 bases from V and 0 bases from J, with 15 bases between. The CDR3 loop is CASGFRRLAASYNEQFF. For the CDR3, the DNA is TGTGCTAGTGGTTTCAGAAGGCTAGCCGCCTCCTACAATGAGCAGTTCTTC.